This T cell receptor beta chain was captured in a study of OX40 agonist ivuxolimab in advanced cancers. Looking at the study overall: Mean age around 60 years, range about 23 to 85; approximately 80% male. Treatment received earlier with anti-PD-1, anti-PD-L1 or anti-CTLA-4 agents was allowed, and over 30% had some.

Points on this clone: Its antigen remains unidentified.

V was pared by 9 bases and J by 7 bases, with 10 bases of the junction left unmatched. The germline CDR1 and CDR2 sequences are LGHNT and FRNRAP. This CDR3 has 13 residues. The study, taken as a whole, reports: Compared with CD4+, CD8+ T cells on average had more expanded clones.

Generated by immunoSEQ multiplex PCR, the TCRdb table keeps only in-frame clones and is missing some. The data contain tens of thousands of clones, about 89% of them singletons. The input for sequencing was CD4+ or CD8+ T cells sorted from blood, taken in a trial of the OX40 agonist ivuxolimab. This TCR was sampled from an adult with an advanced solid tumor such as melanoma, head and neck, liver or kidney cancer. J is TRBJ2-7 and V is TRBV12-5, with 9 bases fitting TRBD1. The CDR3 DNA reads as TGTGCTAGCGGTGGGCACAGGGGGCCAGAGCAGTACTTC. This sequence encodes CASGGHRGPEQYF.